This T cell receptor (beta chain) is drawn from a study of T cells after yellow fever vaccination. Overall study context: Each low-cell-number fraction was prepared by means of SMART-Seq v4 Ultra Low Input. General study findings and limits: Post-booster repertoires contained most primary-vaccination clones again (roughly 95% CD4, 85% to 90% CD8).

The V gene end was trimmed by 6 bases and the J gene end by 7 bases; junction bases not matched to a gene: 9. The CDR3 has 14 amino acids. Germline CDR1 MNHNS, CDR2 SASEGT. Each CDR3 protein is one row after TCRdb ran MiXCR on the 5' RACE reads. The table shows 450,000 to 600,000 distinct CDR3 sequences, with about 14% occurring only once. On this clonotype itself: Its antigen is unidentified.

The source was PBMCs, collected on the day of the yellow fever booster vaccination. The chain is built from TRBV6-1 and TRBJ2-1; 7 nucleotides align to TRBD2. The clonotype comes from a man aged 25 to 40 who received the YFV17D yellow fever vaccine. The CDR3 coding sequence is TGTGCCAGCAGCGCGGAGGGAGGGAGGAATGAGCAGTTCTTC. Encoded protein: CASSAEGGRNEQFF.